What follows is one T cell receptor (beta chain) and its context. The entry originates in a study of response to subunit inactivated influenza vaccine. The CDR3 covers 16 residues. V shed 6 bases and J shed 3 bases, with 18 bases lying between them. A single record per CDR3 protein comes from TCRdb applying MiXCR to the RT-PCR reads. In the table there are about 780,000 distinct CDR3 sequences, approximately 17% of which are singletons. This receptor was taken from a man aged 50 to 60 who received an inactivated influenza vaccine. J is TRBJ2-1 and V is TRBV12-3 or TRBV12-4; D is ambiguous. Sequencing was performed on PBMCs from blood, taken 5 to 6 days after vaccination. CDR3: CASSMDGTKLYNEQFF. CDR3 DNA: TGTGCCAGCAGCATGGACGGAACGAAACTCTACAATGAGCAGTTCTTC.